The 32 T cell receptor beta chains below come from one sample, sequenced in a study of Ad26.COV2.S vaccination and SARS-CoV-2 variants. Here immunoSEQ multiplex PCR was the method, and the copy in TCRdb shows in-frame clones only, minus some. The table lists under 550,000 clones, more than 75% of them singletons. Sample treatment: roughly 19 received Ad26.COV2.S at low or high dose, single or two shots; about 5 received placebo; per-sample allocation not given. Specimen acquisition occurred on day 63 following the initial vaccine or placebo injection. The sample here was peripheral blood, taken in a trial of Ad26.COV2.S vaccine versus placebo. These receptors originate from a person aged 18-60 years who received the Ad26.COV2.S COVID-19 vaccine or a placebo.

The chain carries TRBV15 and TRBJ1-1, with D hard to call. Trimming took 4 bases from V and 8 from J, leaving 8 bases between them. This CDR3 spans 11 amino acids. CDR1 and CDR2 (germline): LNHNV, YYDKDF (reference sequence). CDR3 nucleotide sequence: TGTGCCACCAGCACTGGGAGGGAAGCTTTCTTT. Its protein is CATSTGREAFF.

This clone was counted only a few times. CDR3 sequence reads: CASSQEEGGLHNEQFF. In DNA, the CDR3 is TGTGCCAGCAGCCAAGAGGAGGGGGGGCTTCACAATGAGCAGTTCTTC. This chain uses TRBV4-2 with TRBJ2-1; D possibly corresponds to TRBD2 (7 bases). The CDR3 contains 16 residues. The germline V gene encodes CDR1 LGHNA and CDR2 YNFKEQ. V was clipped by 0 bases and J by 5 bases, with 14 bases between them.

The V gene is TRBV19, the J gene TRBJ2-3, with D uncertain. The CDR3 runs to 14 residues. Germline V gene data show CDR1 as LNHDA and CDR2 as SQIVND (reference sequence). Deletions cut 5 bases from V and 2 bases from J, with 11 bases between. The DNA of the CDR3 is TGTGCCAGTAGTCTGACTGTTGACACAGATACGCAGTATTTT. Encoded protein: CASSLTVDTDTQYF.

This CDR3 reads CASKFGAAYEQYF. The CDR3 nucleotides are TGTGCCAGCAAGTTTGGGGCTGCCTACGAGCAGTACTTC. The V gene is TRBV6-5, the J gene TRBJ2-7; possible D gene TRBD1, 5 bases. This CDR3 contains 13 residues. Deletions cut 7 bases from V and 2 bases from J, with 12 bases between. Germline loops: CDR1 MNHEY, CDR2 SVGAGI.

Worth noting for this clone: Within the sample, other DNA sequences also encode this same CDR3. The rearrangement joins TRBV7-2 to TRBJ2-7; 10 positions match TRBD2. CDR1 and CDR2 from the germline V gene are SGHTA and FQGNSA. The CDR3 has 15 amino acids. V lost 2 bases and J lost 4; bases outside the gene matches: 5. The CDR3: CASSLRAGGPYEQYF. CDR3 DNA sequence: TGTGCCAGCAGCTTACGAGCGGGGGGGCCGTACGAGCAGTACTTC.

The V gene is TRBV11-2, the J gene TRBJ2-1; 11 bases map to TRBD2. This CDR3 comprises 17 residues. Germline-derived CDR1 and CDR2 are SGHAT and FQNNGV. J lost 9 bases, V lost 1 base, and 11 bases had no gene match. CDR3 residues: CASSLGLSGGALSEQFF. The CDR3 DNA reads TGTGCCAGCAGCTTAGGTCTTAGCGGGGGGGCCCTTAGTGAGCAGTTCTTC.

This chain joins TRBV19 and TRBJ2-3, with D perhaps TRBD1 (6 bases). CDR1 and CDR2 (germline): LNHDA, SQIVND (reference sequence). There are 15 residues in the CDR3. V was shortened by 2 bases and J by 2 bases, with 11 bases between the two germline ends. Here the CDR3 reads CASSITGGTTDTQYF. The CDR3 nucleotides are TGTGCCAGTAGTATAACTGGGGGCACCACAGATACGCAGTATTTT.

V usage is TRBV7-3 and J usage is TRBJ2-2; the D call may be TRBD1 or TRBD2 (6 bases each). Per the germline V gene, CDR1 is SGHTA and CDR2 is FQGTGA. This CDR3 has 15 residues. Deletions cut 3 bases from V and 5 bases from J, with 13 bases between. The CDR3, as DNA: TGTGCCAGCAGCTTGTTGGGGGGCGAGACCGGGGAGCTGTTTTTT. Translating gives CASSLLGGETGELFF.

The chain recombines TRBV4-2 with TRBJ2-1; a possible D gene is TRBD2 (6 bases). Germline values: CDR1 LGHNA, CDR2 YNFKEQ. Trimming cost V 0 bases and J 9 bases, with 12 bases left between them. This CDR3 region has 14 residues. CDR3 sequence: CASSQDKGRGEQFF. The CDR3 coding sequence is TGTGCCAGCAGCCAAGATAAAGGGCGGGGTGAGCAGTTCTTC.

V usage is TRBV27 and J usage is TRBJ1-6; no clear D. Trimming stripped 3 bases from V and 7 bases from J, with 13 bases between. The germline V gene encodes CDR1 MNHEY and CDR2 SMNVEV (reference sequence). This CDR3 comprises 15 residues. The CDR3 coding sequence is TGTGCCAGCAGTTTGGGTGCCCGGGGAAATTCACCCCTCCACTTT. This translates into CASSLGARGNSPLHF.

The chain combines TRBV27 with TRBJ2-4, with D perhaps matching TRBD1 or TRBD2 (6 bases each). Trimming shortened V by 2 bases and J by 8 bases, and 16 bases separated the two germline ends. The germline gives CDR1 MNHEY, CDR2 SMNVEV (reference sequence). CDR3 length: 15 residues. The CDR3 here is CASSLTGAQMDIQYF. CDR3 DNA sequence: TGTGCCAGCAGTTTAACGGGGGCACAGATGGACATTCAGTACTTC.

The rearrangement links TRBV13 to TRBJ1-1; D not certain. Germline V gene data show CDR1 as PRHDT and CDR2 as FYEKMQ (reference sequence). Trimming took 3 bases from V and 0 from J, leaving 8 bases between them. This CDR3 comprises 14 residues. The CDR3 region is CASSFQSMNTEAFF. The DNA of the CDR3 is TGTGCCAGCAGCTTTCAGAGCATGAACACTGAAGCTTTCTTT.

V is TRBV11-2 and J is TRBJ2-3; the D gene is possibly TRBD2 (5 bases). Trimming removed 4 bases from V and 6 bases from J, with 14 bases in between. The CDR3 has 14 amino acids. Germline lookup yields CDR1 SGHAT and CDR2 FQNNGV. As DNA, the CDR3 is TGTGCCAGCAGCTGGACTGGGAACGCTGATACGCAGTATTTT. Translation gives CASSWTGNADTQYF.

CDR3 residues: CASSLAGGDEQYF. The CDR3 DNA is TGTGCCAGCAGCTTGGCTGGGGGCGACGAGCAGTACTTC. V usage is TRBV5-4 and J usage is TRBJ2-7; the D gene is possibly TRBD1 (6 bases). The CDR3 runs to 13 residues. CDR1 is SGHNT, CDR2 YYREEE, per germline (reference sequence). Between the trimmed V and J ends, which lost 0 bases and 5 bases, there was a span of 9 bases.

This sequence joins TRBV28 and TRBJ2-5; TRBD1 aligns across 8 bases. CDR1 and CDR2 from the germline V gene are MDHEN and SYDVKM. The length of the CDR3 is 16 residues. V trimming: 8 bases; J trimming: 0 bases; junction bases outside the gene matches: 11. The CDR3: CASRARDRRYQETQYF. CDR3 nucleotide sequence: TGTGCCAGCCGAGCCCGGGACAGGAGATACCAAGAGACCCAGTACTTC.

The rearrangement uses TRBV20-1 and TRBJ1-2; D is unresolved. CDR3 size: 11 residues. The V gene lost 6 bases and the J gene lost 8 bases, with 13 bases spanning the gap. The germline V gene encodes CDR1 DFQATT and CDR2 SNEGSKA (reference sequence). CDR3 amino acids: CSARTGRGYTF. CDR3 DNA: TGCAGTGCGAGAACGGGTAGAGGCTACACCTTC.

The chain carries TRBV6-5 and TRBJ2-7; TRBD1 aligns across 7 bases. V dropped 0 bases and J dropped 2; count of bases not matched to a gene: 7. The CDR3 consists of 16 residues. The germline V gene encodes CDR1 MNHEY and CDR2 SVGAGI. Here the CDR3 reads CASSYSGRQGTYEQYF. In DNA, the CDR3 is TGTGCCAGCAGTTACTCCGGACGACAGGGAACCTACGAGCAGTACTTC.

Comment on this clone: This sample includes further DNA sequences coding for the same CDR3. This chain connects TRBV5-1 to TRBJ1-1; no definite D call. CDR1 and CDR2 (germline): SGHRS, YFSETQ. The V and J ends lost 0 bases and 2 bases respectively, with 5 bases between them. The CDR3 covers 13 residues. CDR3 nucleotide sequence: TGCGCCAGCAGCTTGGATGTCAACACTGAAGCTTTCTTT. Protein product: CASSLDVNTEAFF. Drawing the rest from reference TRBV5-1 and TRBJ1-1, the complete variable domain is KAGVTQTPRYLIKTRGQQVTLSCSPISGHRSVSWYQQTPGQGLQFLFEYFSETQRNKGNFPGRFSGRQFSNSRSEMNVSTLELGDSALYLCASSLDVNTEAFFGQGTRLTVV.

V and J are TRBV5-8 and TRBJ2-5, with a possible D match to TRBD2 (5 bases). This CDR3 contains 16 residues. V dropped 6 bases and J dropped 0 bases, with 18 bases sitting between them. Germline CDR1 is SGHTS and CDR2 is YDEGEE. The CDR3 nucleotides are TGTGCCAGCAAAGGCGGCGGAGGACCCCACCAAGAGACCCAGTACTTC. Protein product: CASKGGGGPHQETQYF.

As DNA, the CDR3 is TGTGCCAGCAGTGAGGAGACCCAGTACTTC. Its translation is CASSEETQYF. The chain employs TRBV2 and TRBJ2-5; no firm D call. V lost 3 bases and J 5 bases, leaving 1 base between the germline ends. From germline, CDR1 is SNHLY and CDR2 FYNNEI. The CDR3 has 10 residues.

The chain recombines TRBV7-9 with TRBJ2-1; D possibly corresponds to TRBD2 (6 bases). The V end lost 2 bases, the J end lost 2 bases, and 16 bases lay between the germline ends. The CDR3 is 17 residues long. CDR1 is SEHNR, CDR2 FQNEAQ, per germline (reference sequence). DNA for the CDR3: TGTGCCAGCAGCTTATCCGCCCAGGGAGGAGCCTACAATGAGCAGTTCTTC. Its protein product is CASSLSAQGGAYNEQFF.

This chain connects TRBV9 to TRBJ1-1; D is ambiguous. Trimming shortened V by 7 bases and J by 4 bases, and 8 bases separated the two germline ends. The CDR3 sequence is 11 residues long. CDR1 is SGDLS and CDR2 is YYNGEE in the germline V gene. The CDR3 spells CASRAVTEAFF. CDR3 DNA sequence: TGTGCCAGCCGTGCGGTCACTGAAGCTTTCTTT.

This chain links TRBV28 with TRBJ1-1; D unclear. Germline V gene lookup returns CDR1 MDHEN and CDR2 SYDVKM. The CDR3 has 12 amino acids. V shed 6 bases and J shed 2 bases, with 7 bases lying between them. The chain's CDR3 is CASRGLNTEAFF. For the CDR3, the DNA is TGTGCCAGCAGGGGTCTCAACACTGAAGCTTTCTTT.

The chain joins TRBV7-9 to TRBJ1-1; D remains unclear. V was cut by 7 bases and J by 3 bases, with 15 bases left in between. This CDR3 is built from 14 residues. Germline CDR1 SEHNR, CDR2 FQNEAQ (reference sequence). The CDR3 DNA sequence: TGTGCCAGCATTGGGAGGGAGTTGGACACTGAAGCTTTCTTT. This sequence encodes CASIGRELDTEAFF.

The chain employs TRBV19 and TRBJ2-2; D is tentatively TRBD1 or TRBD2 (5 bases each). Trimming removed 1 base from V and 3 bases from J, with 15 bases in between. CDR1 and CDR2 (germline): LNHDA, SQIVND (reference sequence). The CDR3 has 17 amino acids. The DNA for the CDR3 is TGTGCCAGTAGTATAGGGGACGGAGCGGCCCACACCGGGGAGCTGTTTTTT. Its protein is CASSIGDGAAHTGELFF. Using reference TRBV19 and TRBJ2-2 for the parts outside the CDR3, the full variable domain is DGGITQSPKYLFRKEGQNVTLSCEQNLNHDAMYWYRQDPGQGLRLIYYSQIVNDFQKGDIAEGYSVSREKKESFPLTVTSAQKNPTAFYLCASSIGDGAAHTGELFFGEGSRLTVL.

The gene calls are TRBV23-1 and TRBJ2-1, with D possibly matching TRBD2 (5 bases). TRBV23-1 is given ORF status, its function remaining uncertain. V lost 0 bases and J lost 0, with 9 bases in between. The length of the CDR3 is 16 residues. CDR3 sequence: CASSQSVRGSYNEQFF. The CDR3 coding sequence is TGCGCCAGCAGTCAATCTGTCCGGGGCTCCTACAATGAGCAGTTCTTC.

V gene TRBV7-8 combines with J gene TRBJ2-7; D not resolved. Germline values: CDR1 SGHVS, CDR2 FQNEAQ. The CDR3 contains 13 residues. Trimming left V 4 bases short and J 3 bases short, with 10 bases between. The CDR3: CASSSSSVYEQYF. CDR3 nucleotide sequence: TGTGCCAGCAGCTCCTCTTCTGTCTACGAGCAGTACTTC.

The chain carries TRBV9 and TRBJ2-3; D could derive from TRBD1 or TRBD2 (5 bases each). Germline V gene sequence: CDR1 SGDLS, CDR2 YYNGEE. The CDR3 has 16 residues. V was clipped by 4 bases and J by 2 bases, with 17 bases between them. The CDR3 DNA reads as TGTGCCAGCAGCCCCATCGGGGCGGGTAACACAGATACGCAGTATTTT. Protein product: CASSPIGAGNTDTQYF.

This clone was detected once. This sample includes further DNA sequences coding for the same CDR3. V and J are TRBV19 and TRBJ1-5; D call uncertain. Germline V lookup: CDR1 LNHDA, CDR2 SQIVND (reference sequence). This CDR3 comprises 15 residues. The V gene lost 3 bases and the J gene lost 0 bases, with 9 bases spanning the gap. The DNA of the CDR3 is TGTGCCAGTAGTATTGCCAGCTATAGCAATCAGCCCCAGCATTTT. It yields the protein CASSIASYSNQPQHF.

This clone has just one count. This chain uses TRBV12-3 or TRBV12-4 with TRBJ1-6; D is unresolved. The CDR3 has 11 amino acids. The ends were cut back, 6 bases at V and 6 bases at J, with 3 bases in the middle. DNA of the CDR3: TGTGCCAGCAGCCGTAATTCACCCCTCCACTTT. Encoded protein: CASSRNSPLHF.

This chain joins TRBV5-4 and TRBJ2-1; D is unclear. Per the germline V gene, CDR1 is SGHNT and CDR2 is YYREEE (reference sequence). This CDR3 has 12 amino acids. Deletions cut 1 base from V and 7 bases from J, with 6 bases between. The CDR3 region is CASSLMGNEQFF. The CDR3 DNA reads TGTGCCAGCAGCTTGATGGGTAATGAGCAGTTCTTC.

The chain is built from TRBV5-6 and TRBJ1-1; 10 nucleotides agree with TRBD1. The CDR3 has 15 amino acids. In germline, CDR1 is SGHDT, CDR2 YYEEEE. V gave up 3 bases and J gave up 1 base; unmatched junction bases: 3. This CDR3 is CASSSRDRGNTEAFF. The CDR3 nucleotides read TGTGCCAGCAGCTCCCGGGACAGGGGGAACACTGAAGCTTTCTTT.